This is a list of T cell receptor beta chains from one sample in a study of cytomegalovirus exposure and HLA in healthy donors. Assay used: immunoSEQ multiplex PCR; TCRdb lists only in-frame clones, some missing. The profile shows fewer than 55,000 clones, 55% to 75% of them singletons. The source material was PBMCs. These receptors all stem from a man between 60 and 75 years old in good health and CMV-seropositive. Each CDR3 is given with its conserved first and last residue.

v_call	j_call	cdr3_aa
TRBV11-2	TRBJ2-7	CASSLVAGGRYEQYF
TRBV7-8	TRBJ2-3	CASTPQGVADTQYF
TRBV19	TRBJ2-5	CASSLLFGGAETQYF
TRBV19	TRBJ2-6	CASSQRGGTGANVLTF
TRBV28	TRBJ2-1	CASSLDRVPPYNEQFF
TRBV7-9	TRBJ2-1	CASSDLIGERAYNEQFF
TRBV6-4	TRBJ1-2	CAGRDRLNGYTF
TRBV18	TRBJ1-1	CASSPGIGDMNTEAFF
TRBV2	TRBJ2-2	CASSASLGARTGELFF
TRBV19	TRBJ1-1	CASSTPAEPNTEAFF
TRBV15	TRBJ2-6	CATSVGNRGRGANVLTF
TRBV5-4	TRBJ2-1	CASSSGTSGYNEQFF
TRBV28	TRBJ1-3	CASSPAGRPFSGNTIYF
TRBV5-1	TRBJ2-5	CASSFSPGGLAGGETQYF
TRBV7-9	TRBJ2-1	CASSRVVGLAGGSYNEQFF
TRBV4-1	TRBJ2-7	CASSQETGSPYEQYF